The present TCR beta chain was sequenced within a study of cytomegalovirus exposure and HLA in healthy donors. Clones were sequenced by immunoSEQ multiplex PCR, and TCRdb holds only the in-frame ones, with some missing. The sample yields approximately 160,000 clones, about 89% seen once. The CDR3 covers 15 residues. Trimming stripped 5 bases from V and 0 bases from J, with 14 bases between. Per the germline V gene, CDR1 is MDHEN and CDR2 is SYDVKM. General observations from the study: The tendency of first-cohort TCR clusters to co-occur in the roughly 120 validation repertoires was the finding of a later analysis.

Of note for this clone: As yet, its antigen is unknown.

This receptor was identified in a woman younger than 30 in good health and CMV-seropositive. Material: PBMCs. The genes are TRBV28 and TRBJ2-7, with D unresolved. The CDR3 sequence is CASSAHSGSSYEQYF. CDR3 bases: TGTGCCAGCAGTGCCCACTCGGGTAGCTCCTACGAGCAGTACTTC.